This T cell receptor (beta chain) was captured by sequencing in a study of cytomegalovirus exposure and HLA in healthy donors. Germline loops: CDR1 SEHNR, CDR2 FQNEAQ (reference sequence). The CDR3 has 13 amino acids. V was shortened by 1 base and J by 5 bases, with 9 bases between the two germline ends. Findings of the study overall: Earlier analysis looked at TCR beta V segments, and most were productive about 87% or about 30% of the time.

On this clone itself: What it binds is not known.

60 Vbeta and 13 Jbeta primers were used in PCR. Using immunoSEQ multiplex PCR, the repertoire was profiled, and TCRdb retains in-frame clones only, with some absent. The data contain 120,000 to 150,000 clones, 60% to 85% of them singletons. This chain connects TRBV7-9 to TRBJ2-7; TRBD1 is a possible D gene (6 bases). Material for sequencing was PBMCs. This TCR came from a man in his forties in good health and CMV-seropositive. The CDR3, as DNA: TGTGCCAGCAGCTTAGTAGCAGGGGACGAGCAGTACTTC. Its protein product is CASSLVAGDEQYF.